This T cell receptor beta chain was documented in a study of Ad26.COV2.S vaccination and SARS-CoV-2 variants. Study information: Participant was drawn from the COV1001 Ad26.COV2.S trial arm. Dosing was one shot or two shots 56 days apart.

CDR1 and CDR2 from the germline V gene are MNHEY and SMNVEV (reference sequence). This CDR3 is built from 14 residues. With 0 bases removed from V and 3 bases from J, the gap between germline ends came to 9 bases. Profiled with immunoSEQ multiplex PCR; TCRdb holds only in-frame clones, not every one. The sample has 430,000 or so clones; approximately 90% are singletons. Noted treatment: roughly 19 received Ad26.COV2.S at low or high dose, single or two shots; about 5 received placebo; per-sample allocation not given. All samples were drawn on day 63, counting from the first vaccine or placebo injection. This adult donor, from Boston, was 18-55 years old. Of note for this clone: Its antigen is as yet unknown.

Findings and limits, study-wide: Recipients given vaccine exceeded placebo recipients in spike-specific TCR breadth.

The source was peripheral blood, collected in a trial of Ad26.COV2.S vaccine versus placebo. This receptor was identified in a person aged 18 to 59 who received the Ad26.COV2.S COVID-19 vaccine or a placebo. The chain recombines TRBV27 with TRBJ2-7; D is perhaps TRBD1 or TRBD2 (5 bases each). CDR3 amino acids: CASSLSRDHYEQYF. The CDR3 nucleotides read TGTGCCAGCAGTTTATCCCGGGACCACTACGAGCAGTACTTC.